The next 10 T cell receptor beta chains were all read from a single sample in a study of cytomegalovirus exposure and HLA in healthy donors. The PCR had 60 Vbeta and 13 Jbeta primers. Here immunoSEQ multiplex PCR was the method, and the copy in TCRdb shows in-frame clones only, minus some. The table records approximately 110,000 clones, around three quarters of them present only once. The sequencing sample was made of PBMCs. The receptors shown here come from a female donor in good health and CMV-seropositive.

This chain links TRBV12-5 with TRBJ2-7, with 10 bases lining up with TRBD1. This CDR3 spans 15 amino acids. Per germline, CDR1 LGHNT and CDR2 FRNRAP. Trimming cost V 4 bases and J 4 bases; bases outside gene matches: 7. The chain's CDR3 is CASGYSGTGVYEQYF. The CDR3, as DNA: TGTGCTAGTGGTTACTCCGGGACAGGGGTATACGAGCAGTACTTC.

In regard to this clone: The same CDR3 can be traced to other DNA sequences in this sample. The V call is TRBV2, the J call TRBJ1-6; D might be TRBD1 (5 bases). Germline loops: CDR1 SNHLY, CDR2 FYNNEI. Trimming removed 6 bases from V and 5 bases from J, with 17 bases in between. This CDR3 region has 16 residues. This CDR3 is CASRAYRTRDNSPLHF. Written as DNA, the CDR3 is TGTGCCAGCAGAGCATATAGGACAAGGGATAATTCACCCCTCCACTTT.

This chain uses TRBV7-2 with TRBJ1-1; perhaps TRBD1 as D (5 bases). Trimming stripped 5 bases from V and 0 bases from J, with 13 bases between. The CDR3 runs 15 residues. CDR1 is SGHTA and CDR2 is FQGNSA in the germline V gene. CDR3 in DNA: TGTGCCAGCAGCCCCGGACGGACAATGAACACTGAAGCTTTCTTT. Protein: CASSPGRTMNTEAFF.

The chain recombines TRBV6-5 with TRBJ1-6, with a weak D call TRBD1 (6 bases). Germline CDR1 is MNHEY and CDR2 is SVGAGI. This CDR3 spans 15 amino acids. The V end lost 4 bases, the J end lost 5 bases, and 12 bases lay between the germline ends. CDR3 residues: CASSLDRSNNSPLHF. For the CDR3, the DNA is TGTGCCAGCAGTTTGGACAGATCGAATAATTCACCCCTCCACTTT.

This rearrangement joins TRBV10-3 to TRBJ2-1; 8 bases line up with TRBD2. This CDR3 region has 16 residues. With 5 bases clipped from V and 6 bases from J, the junction kept 12 bases outside the gene matches. Per the germline V gene, CDR1 is ENHRY and CDR2 is SYGVKD. CDR3 nucleotide sequence: TGTGCCATCAGTCCCCTTTCCAGCGGGGGTTTCAATGAGCAGTTCTTC. This encodes CAISPLSSGGFNEQFF.

The gene calls are TRBV7-2 and TRBJ2-3, with D possibly TRBD1 on 6 matching bases. CDR1 SGHTA and CDR2 FQGNSA come from the germline V gene. The CDR3 consists of 14 residues. Trimming cost V 3 bases and J 8 bases, with 15 bases left between them. The CDR3 region is CASSFQNRAGTQYF. The CDR3 nucleotides read TGTGCCAGCAGCTTCCAGAACAGGGCAGGTACGCAGTATTTT.

The rearrangement links TRBV28 to TRBJ1-1, with D uncertain. The CDR3 contains 13 residues. CDR1 and CDR2 from the germline V gene are MDHEN and SYDVKM. With 8 bases removed from V and 3 bases from J, the gap between germline ends came to 13 bases. As DNA, the CDR3 is TGTGCCAGCCTGGTTTCGGTTGACACTGAAGCTTTCTTT. Translation gives CASLVSVDTEAFF.

This clone was seen a few times. CDR3 nucleotides: TGCAGCGTTGGGGATTTGACAGGGCTCAATGAAAAACTGTTTTTT. Translation gives CSVGDLTGLNEKLFF. The rearrangement uses TRBV29-1 and TRBJ1-4; TRBD1 aligns across 7 bases. The germline CDR1 and CDR2 sequences are SQVTM and ANQGSEA. With 4 bases clipped from V and 5 bases from J, the junction kept 10 bases outside the gene matches. There are 15 residues in the CDR3.

This clone has only one observation. J is TRBJ2-7 and V is TRBV6-5, with a tentative D call TRBD1 (5 bases). This CDR3 spans 16 amino acids. Trimming stripped 4 bases from V and 0 bases from J, with 16 bases between. Germline V gene lookup returns CDR1 MNHEY and CDR2 SVGAGI. The CDR3: CASSFGQTVHSYEQYF. In DNA, the CDR3 is TGTGCCAGCAGTTTTGGTCAGACAGTCCACTCCTACGAGCAGTACTTC.

The chain joins TRBV6-5 to TRBJ1-2; no clear D. The length of the CDR3 is 15 residues. V was cut by 4 bases and J by 5 bases, with 17 bases left in between. Germline-derived CDR1 and CDR2 are MNHEY and SVGAGI. The CDR3, as DNA: TGTGCCAGCAGTTCAGGTGGAGGGAACGCTTATGGCTACACCTTC. Residues: CASSSGGGNAYGYTF.